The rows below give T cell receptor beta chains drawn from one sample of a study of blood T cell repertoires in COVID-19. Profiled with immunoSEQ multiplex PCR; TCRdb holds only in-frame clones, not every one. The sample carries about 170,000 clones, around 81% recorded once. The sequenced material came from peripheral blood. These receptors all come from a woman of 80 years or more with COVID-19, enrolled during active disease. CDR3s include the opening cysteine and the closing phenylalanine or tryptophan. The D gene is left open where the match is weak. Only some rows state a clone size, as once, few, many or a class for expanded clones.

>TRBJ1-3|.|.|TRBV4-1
TGCGCCAGCAGCCAAGATTACAGCTCTGGAAACACCATATATTTT
CASSQDYSSGNTIYF
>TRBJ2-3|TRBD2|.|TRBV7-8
TGTGCCAGCAGCTCTAGCGCGACTAGCGCGACGCGTAGCACAGATACGCAGTATTTT
CASSSSATSATRSTDTQYF
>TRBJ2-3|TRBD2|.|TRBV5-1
TGCGCCAGCAGCTTTACTAGCGGAACCTCTCGCACAGATACGCAGTATTTT
CASSFTSGTSRTDTQYF
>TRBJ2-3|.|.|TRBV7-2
TGTGCCAGCAGCTTAGTCCGGGATACGCAGTATTTT
CASSLVRDTQYF
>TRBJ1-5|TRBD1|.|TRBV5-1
TGCGCCAGCAGCCCAGGGACAGGAAATCAGCCCCAGCATTTT
CASSPGTGNQPQHF
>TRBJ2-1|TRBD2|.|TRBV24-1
TGTGCCACCAGTGACAATAGCGGGAGGACCTACAATGAGCAGTTCTTC
CATSDNSGRTYNEQFF
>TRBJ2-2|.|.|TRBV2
TGTGCCAGCAGCAATAGACACGTCGCGAACACCGGGGAGCTGTTTTTT
CASSNRHVANTGELFF
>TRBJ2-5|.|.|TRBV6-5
TGTGCCAGCAGTTTACTCCCCAAGGAGACCCAGTACTTC
CASSLLPKETQYF
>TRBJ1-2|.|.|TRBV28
TGTGCCAGCAGTCCCAGAACGAGGGCCCGGTTTTCCCAATTC
CASSPRTRARFSQF
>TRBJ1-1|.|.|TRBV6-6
TGTGCCAGCGGAACAGGGACGAACACTGAAGCTTTCTTT
CASGTGTNTEAFF
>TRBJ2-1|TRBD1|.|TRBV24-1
TGTGCCACCAGTCACCCGGGACAGGGGCCTAATGAGCAGTTCTTC
CATSHPGQGPNEQFF
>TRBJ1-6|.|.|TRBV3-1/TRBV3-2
TGTGCCAGCACCCAAGGGAACCTCAGGAATTCACCCCTCCACTTT
CASTQGNLRNSPLHF
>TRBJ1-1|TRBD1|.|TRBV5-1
TGCGCCAGCAGCCAACAGGGGATGAACACTGAAGCTTTCTTT
CASSQQGMNTEAFF
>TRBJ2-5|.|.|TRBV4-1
TGCGCCAGCAGCCAAGAGGTTACAGGGAAAGAGACCCAGTACTTC
CASSQEVTGKETQYF
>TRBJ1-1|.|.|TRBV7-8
TGTGCCAGCAGCAAGCCCAGGAGGGCTACCGCTGAAGCTTTCTTT
CASSKPRRATAEAFF
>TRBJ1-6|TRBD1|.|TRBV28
TGTGCCAGCAGGTGGACAGGGGTCGGGAATTCACCCCTCCACTTT
CASRWTGVGNSPLHF
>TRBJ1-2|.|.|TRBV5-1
TGCGCCAGCAGAATTGCCGCCAGTACCTTCCCCTATGGCTACACCTTC
CASRIAASTFPYGYTF
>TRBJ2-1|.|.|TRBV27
TGTGCCAGCAGGAACCAGGAGTCAGGGTACTCCTACAATGAGCAGTTCTTC
CASRNQESGYSYNEQFF
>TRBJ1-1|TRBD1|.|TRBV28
TGTGCCAGCACCCGGCCGGACAGGCCTCATGAAGCTTTCTTT
CASTRPDRPHEAFF
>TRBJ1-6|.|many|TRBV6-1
TGTGCCAGCAGTGAAGTAGGGGGAACGGGTAATTCACCCCTCCACTTT
CASSEVGGTGNSPLHF
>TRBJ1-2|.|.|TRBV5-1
TGCGCCAGCAGCTTGGCCCCATACGAGAATGGCTACACCTTC
CASSLAPYENGYTF
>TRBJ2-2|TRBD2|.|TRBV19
TGTGCCAGTAGTAGCGGGAGGGACACCGGGGAGCTGTTTTTT
CASSSGRDTGELFF
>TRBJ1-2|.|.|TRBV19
TGTGCCAGTAGGGCAGGGAACAACTATGGCTACACCTTC
CASRAGNNYGYTF
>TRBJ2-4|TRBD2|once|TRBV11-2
TGTGCCAGCAGTTTAGCGGGAGGGAACATTCAGTACTTC
CASSLAGGNIQYF
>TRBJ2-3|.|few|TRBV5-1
TGCGCCAGCAGCGGAGGTTACAGTTCCAGCACAGATACGCAGTATTTT
CASSGGYSSSTDTQYF
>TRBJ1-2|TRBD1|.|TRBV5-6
TGTGCCAGCAGCCACCCTAGACAGGGTATAGCTAACTATGGCTACACCTTC
CASSHPRQGIANYGYTF
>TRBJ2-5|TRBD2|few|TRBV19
TGTGCCAGTAGTATTGGGACTAGCGGGACCCAGTACTTC
CASSIGTSGTQYF
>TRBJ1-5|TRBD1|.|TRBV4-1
TGCGCCAGCAGCCTGTTAGGACAGGGGGAGCAGCCCCAGCATTTT
CASSLLGQGEQPQHF
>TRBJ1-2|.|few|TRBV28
TGTGCCAGCAGTTTCGTCAGGGGTAGCTACACCTTC
CASSFVRGSYTF
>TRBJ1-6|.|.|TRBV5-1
TGCGCCAGCAGCTCGGGTAATTCACCCCTCCACTTT
CASSSGNSPLHF
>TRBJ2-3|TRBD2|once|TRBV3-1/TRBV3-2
TGTGCCAGCAGCCCGGGGTCCTGGACTAGCGGGGGGTATATGGATACGCAGTATTTT
CASSPGSWTSGGYMDTQYF
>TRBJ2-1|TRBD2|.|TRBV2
TGTGCCAGCAGTGTTCTCGGGACTAGAAACTACAATGAGCAGTTCTTC
CASSVLGTRNYNEQFF